These 10 T cell receptor beta chains were all obtained from the same sample, sequenced in a study of blood T cell repertoires in COVID-19. The method was immunoSEQ multiplex PCR; TCRdb's version includes in-frame clones alone and lacks a portion of them. The sample lists roughly 250,000 clones, approximately 80% seen once, with less than 3% in the top ten. The material sequenced was peripheral blood. The receptor source for this set is an older woman with active or convalescent COVID-19.

The genes are TRBV28 and TRBJ1-1, with 9 bases that match TRBD1. CDR1 MDHEN and CDR2 SYDVKM come from the germline V gene. The CDR3 is 17 residues long. J was trimmed by 6 bases and V by 3 bases; bases with no gene match: 14. CDR3 loop: CASSLTSGYRGHPEAFF. As DNA, the CDR3 is TGTGCCAGCAGTTTGACCTCAGGGTACAGGGGGCACCCTGAAGCTTTCTTT.

The chain has TRBV9 and TRBJ1-4; no firm D call. The CDR3 is 13 amino acids. The germline V gene has CDR1 SGDLS and CDR2 YYNGEE. Deletions cut 3 bases from V and 3 bases from J, with 6 bases between. CDR3 region: CASSASSNEKLFF. The CDR3 DNA reads as TGTGCCAGCAGCGCTTCCTCTAATGAAAAACTGTTTTTT.

The chain employs TRBV19 and TRBJ1-1, with D possibly matching TRBD1 (5 bases). Germline assignment: CDR1 LNHDA and CDR2 SQIVND (reference sequence). The CDR3 runs 16 residues. V was pared by 3 bases and J by 0 bases, with 14 bases between. The CDR3 loop reads CASSMTATLMNTEAFF. CDR3 DNA sequence: TGTGCCAGTAGTATGACAGCTACCCTCATGAACACTGAAGCTTTCTTT.

This clone was found a few times. Other DNA sequences in this sample translate to the same CDR3. This sequence joins TRBV5-1 and TRBJ2-1; 9 nucleotides agree with TRBD2. Germline V lookup: CDR1 SGHRS, CDR2 YFSETQ. With V trimmed by 2 bases and J by 0 bases, 0 bases remained unmatched. CDR3 length: 15 residues. In DNA form, the CDR3 reads TGCGCCAGCAGCTTTAGCGGGAGCTCCTACAATGAGCAGTTCTTC. It specifies CASSFSGSSYNEQFF.

V and J are TRBV5-5 and TRBJ2-1, with D maybe TRBD2 (7 bases). V was shortened by 1 base and J by 9 bases, with 17 bases between the two germline ends. Germline-derived CDR1 and CDR2 are SGHKS and YYEKEE (reference sequence). This CDR3 comprises 15 residues. CDR3 sequence reads: CASSLYGGHGGEQFF. DNA of the CDR3: TGTGCCAGCAGCTTGTACGGGGGGCACGGCGGTGAGCAGTTCTTC. The full variable domain, completed using reference TRBV5-5 and TRBJ2-1, is DAGVTQSPTHLIKTRGQQVTLRCSPISGHKSVSWYQQVLGQGPQFIFQYYEKEERGRGNFPDRFSARQFPNYSSELNVNALLLGDSALYLCASSLYGGHGGEQFFGPGTRLTVL.

This sequence joins TRBV7-6 and TRBJ1-5, with 8 bases that match TRBD1. CDR1 is SGHVS and CDR2 is FNYEAQ in the germline V gene. J lost 0 bases, V lost 5 bases, and 9 bases had no gene match. The CDR3 has 17 amino acids. Here the CDR3 DNA reads TGTGCCAGCAGCCTACAGGGACAGGCACATAGCAATCAGCCCCAGCATTTT. Residues: CASSLQGQAHSNQPQHF.

The rearrangement joins TRBV19 to TRBJ2-3, with D possibly matching TRBD1 (6 bases). Per germline, CDR1 LNHDA and CDR2 SQIVND (reference sequence). Trimming took off 3 bases at V and 3 bases at J, with 13 bases between the two ends. The CDR3 has 15 amino acids. This chain's CDR3 is CASSMGASATDTQYF. DNA for the CDR3: TGTGCCAGTAGTATGGGGGCCTCTGCGACAGATACGCAGTATTTT.

This clone was picked up a small number of times. The rearrangement uses TRBV10-3 and TRBJ2-5, with 9 bases fitting TRBD2. The V gene's germline CDR1 is ENHRY and CDR2 SYGVKD. The CDR3 is 14 residues long. The V gene end was trimmed by 10 bases and the J gene end by 5 bases; junction bases not matched to a gene: 11. DNA of the CDR3: TGTGCCACCTCCCCTAGCGGGGAGGGGGAGACCCAGTACTTC. Translated, it gives CATSPSGEGETQYF.

The chain links TRBV3-1 (or the pseudogene TRBV3-2) to TRBJ2-3; TRBD2 matches 9 bases. Unmatched junction bases numbered 11, after V lost 4 bases and J lost 0 bases. The germline V gene encodes CDR1 LGHDT and CDR2 YNNKEL (reference sequence). The CDR3 length is 18 residues. CDR3 protein: CASSLVAGDYTSTDTQYF. The CDR3 DNA reads as TGTGCCAGCAGCCTTGTAGCGGGGGATTACACTAGCACAGATACGCAGTATTTT.

This chain links TRBV27 with TRBJ2-1; D possibly corresponds to TRBD1 (7 bases). The germline V and J ends were trimmed by 6 bases and 3 bases, with 12 bases remaining between them. Per the germline V gene, CDR1 is MNHEY and CDR2 is SMNVEV (reference sequence). The CDR3 spans 14 residues. CDR3 in amino acids: CASSWGDSYNEQFF. CDR3 bases: TGTGCCAGCAGCTGGGGGGACAGCTACAATGAGCAGTTCTTC.